The 11 T cell receptor beta chains below come from one sample, sequenced in a study of cytomegalovirus exposure and HLA in healthy donors. 60 Vbeta and 13 Jbeta primers were used in PCR. The data were produced by immunoSEQ multiplex PCR, yet TCRdb's version contains in-frame clones alone and is incomplete. Here the sample spans about 300,000 clones, 86% being singletons. Sequencing was performed on PBMCs. Receptor source: a man aged 35 to 55 in good health and CMV-seropositive.

This chain links TRBV5-4 with TRBJ1-4; TRBD1 is a possible D gene (5 bases). Germline CDR1 reads SGHNT; CDR2 reads YYREEE (reference sequence). CDR3 length: 14 amino acids. The V and J ends lost 0 bases and 8 bases respectively, with 11 bases between them. This chain's CDR3 is CASSLGQGSEKLFF. CDR3 DNA: TGTGCCAGCAGCTTGGGTCAGGGATCCGAAAAACTGTTTTTT.

The DNA of the CDR3 is TGTGCCAGCAACCACCCCAGGGGGCCGAGAGGAGTTTACGAGCAGTACTTC. Translated: CASNHPRGPRGVYEQYF. V usage is TRBV5-8 and J usage is TRBJ2-7, with 8 bases lining up with TRBD1. There are 17 residues in the CDR3. Unmatched junction bases numbered 18, after V lost 6 bases and J lost 4 bases. CDR1 SGHTS and CDR2 YDEGEE come from the germline V gene.

The rearrangement links TRBV6-5 to TRBJ1-1; 7 nucleotides align to TRBD1. Germline lookup yields CDR1 MNHEY and CDR2 SVGAGI. Trimming cost V 6 bases and J 0 bases; bases outside gene matches: 4. The CDR3 consists of 14 residues. CDR3 amino acids: CASSLGQMNTEAFF. The CDR3 coding sequence is TGTGCCAGCAGCTTGGGACAGATGAACACTGAAGCTTTCTTT.

The rearrangement uses TRBV12-5 and TRBJ2-1; TRBD2 matches 7 bases. The CDR3 has 16 residues. Unmatched junction bases numbered 12, after V lost 2 bases and J lost 8 bases. Germline values: CDR1 LGHNT, CDR2 FRNRAP. The CDR3 DNA reads TGTGCTAGTGGTTTGTGGAGGGGAGGGCCGGGGGATGAGCAGTTCTTC. Its protein product is CASGLWRGGPGDEQFF.

This clone has just a few counts. The genes are TRBV5-6 and TRBJ1-5; a possible D gene is TRBD1 (5 bases). The CDR3 loop spans 13 amino acids. In germline, CDR1 is SGHDT, CDR2 YYEEEE. The V and J ends lost 0 bases and 7 bases respectively, with 8 bases between them. The CDR3 loop is CASSLEGQQPQHF. Written as DNA, the CDR3 is TGTGCCAGCAGCTTGGAGGGGCAACAGCCCCAGCATTTT.

The genes are TRBV7-9 and TRBJ1-1; 7 bases line up with TRBD1. This CDR3 comprises 12 residues. The V gene's germline CDR1 is SEHNR and CDR2 FQNEAQ (reference sequence). For the CDR3, the DNA is TGTTCCACAGGGGCAGGGAACACTGAAGCTTTCTTT. It translates to CSTGAGNTEAFF.

V is TRBV5-1 and J is TRBJ1-1, with 10 bases fitting TRBD1. The CDR3 sequence is 17 residues long. Germline V gene sequence: CDR1 SGHRS, CDR2 YFSETQ. J gave up 0 bases and V 4 bases, and 9 bases lay outside the gene matches. The DNA of the CDR3 is TGCGCCAGCAGCCAACTTGGGACAGGGGCCCTGAACACTGAAGCTTTCTTT. It translates to CASSQLGTGALNTEAFF. The variable domain in full, with the rest retrieved from reference TRBV5-1 and TRBJ1-1, is KAGVTQTPRYLIKTRGQQVTLSCSPISGHRSVSWYQQTPGQGLQFLFEYFSETQRNKGNFPGRFSGRQFSNSRSEMNVSTLELGDSALYLCASSQLGTGALNTEAFFGQGTRLTVV.

The chain employs TRBV4-3 and TRBJ1-5; unclear D gene. The V gene's germline CDR1 is LGHNA and CDR2 YSLEER. The CDR3 length is 13 residues. The ends were cut back, 1 base at V and 4 bases at J, with 5 bases in the middle. CDR3: CASSQVNNQPQHF. CDR3 coding DNA: TGCGCCAGCAGCCAAGTTAATAATCAGCCCCAGCATTTT.

The chain employs TRBV30 and TRBJ1-2; D is unresolved. This CDR3 spans 13 amino acids. The V gene lost 3 bases and the J gene lost 0 bases, with 8 bases spanning the gap. The germline CDR1 and CDR2 sequences are GTSNPN and SVGIG (reference sequence). The CDR3 sequence is CAWRNLANYGYTF. In DNA, the CDR3 is TGTGCCTGGAGAAACTTAGCTAACTATGGCTACACCTTC. Using reference TRBV30 and TRBJ1-2 for the parts outside the CDR3, the full variable domain is SQTIHQWPATLVQPVGSPLSLECTVEGTSNPNLYWYRQAAGRGLQLLFYSVGIGQISSEVPQNLSASRPQDRQFILSSKKLLLSDSGFYLCAWRNLANYGYTFGSGTRLTVV.

This chain uses TRBV27 with TRBJ2-3, with a weak D call TRBD2 (5 bases). Trimming left V 5 bases short and J 1 base short, with 10 bases between. Germline V lookup: CDR1 MNHEY, CDR2 SMNVEV (reference sequence). CDR3 size: 14 residues. The CDR3 nucleotides are TGTGCCAGCAGTCTCATCGGGGGCACAGATACGCAGTATTTT. This gives the protein CASSLIGGTDTQYF.

About this clone itself: Compared with germline, one end of the junction differs, possibly owing to a read error. This chain joins TRBV6-5 and TRBJ1-1; D not certain. The CDR3 is 13 amino acids. Per germline, CDR1 MNHEY and CDR2 SVGAGI. CDR3 coding DNA: TGTGCCAGCAGTACGCGGGCCTACACTAAAGCTTTCTTT. This encodes CASSTRAYTKAFF.